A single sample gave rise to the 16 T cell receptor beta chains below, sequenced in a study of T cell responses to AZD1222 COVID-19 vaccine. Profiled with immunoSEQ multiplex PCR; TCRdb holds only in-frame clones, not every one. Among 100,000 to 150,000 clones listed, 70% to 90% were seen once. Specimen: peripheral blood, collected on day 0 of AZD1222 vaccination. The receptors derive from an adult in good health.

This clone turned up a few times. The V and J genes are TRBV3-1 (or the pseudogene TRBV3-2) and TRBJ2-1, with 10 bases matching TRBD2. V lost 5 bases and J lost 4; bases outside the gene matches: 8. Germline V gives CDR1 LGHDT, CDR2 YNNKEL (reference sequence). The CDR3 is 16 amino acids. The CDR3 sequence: CASSDSGRDPYNEQFF. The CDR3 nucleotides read TGTGCCAGCAGCGACAGCGGGAGGGATCCTTACAATGAGCAGTTCTTC.

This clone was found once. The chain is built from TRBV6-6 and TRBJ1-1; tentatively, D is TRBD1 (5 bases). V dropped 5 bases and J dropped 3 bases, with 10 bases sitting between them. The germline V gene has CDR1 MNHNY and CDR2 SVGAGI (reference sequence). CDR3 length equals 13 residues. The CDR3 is CASSSGGDTEAFF. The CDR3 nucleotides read TGTGCCAGCAGTAGTGGGGGTGACACTGAAGCTTTCTTT.

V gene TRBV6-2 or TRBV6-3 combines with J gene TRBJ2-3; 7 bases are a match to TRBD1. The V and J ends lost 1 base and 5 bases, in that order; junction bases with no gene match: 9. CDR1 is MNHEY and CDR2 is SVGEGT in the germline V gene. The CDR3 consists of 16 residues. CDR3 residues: CASSYLGTVLGDTQYF. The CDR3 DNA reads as TGTGCCAGCAGTTACTTGGGGACAGTCCTGGGAGATACGCAGTATTTT.

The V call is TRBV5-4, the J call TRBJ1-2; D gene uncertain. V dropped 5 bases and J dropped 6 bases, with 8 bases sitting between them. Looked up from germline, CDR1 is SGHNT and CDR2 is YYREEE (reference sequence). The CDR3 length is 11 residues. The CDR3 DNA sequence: TGTGCCAGCAGGTCTAGGAATGGCTACACCTTC. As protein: CASRSRNGYTF.

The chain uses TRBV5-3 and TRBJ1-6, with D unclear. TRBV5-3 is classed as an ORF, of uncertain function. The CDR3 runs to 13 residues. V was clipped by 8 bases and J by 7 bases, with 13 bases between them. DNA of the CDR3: TGTGCCAGTCGACTATTGGTCAATTCACCCCTCCACTTT. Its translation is CASRLLVNSPLHF.

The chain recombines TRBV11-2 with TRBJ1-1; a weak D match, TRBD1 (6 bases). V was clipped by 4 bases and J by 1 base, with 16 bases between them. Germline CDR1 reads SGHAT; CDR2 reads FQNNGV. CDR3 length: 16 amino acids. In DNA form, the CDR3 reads TGTGCCAGCAGCTCCGCCCCAGGGGACGGGAACACTGAAGCTTTCTTT. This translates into CASSSAPGDGNTEAFF.

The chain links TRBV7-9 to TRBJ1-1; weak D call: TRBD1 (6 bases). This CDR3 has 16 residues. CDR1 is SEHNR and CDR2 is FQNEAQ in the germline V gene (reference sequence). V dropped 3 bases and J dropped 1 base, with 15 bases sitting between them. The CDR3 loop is CASSLGNRVGNTEAFF. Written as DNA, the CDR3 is TGTGCCAGCAGCTTGGGCAACAGGGTTGGGAACACTGAAGCTTTCTTT.

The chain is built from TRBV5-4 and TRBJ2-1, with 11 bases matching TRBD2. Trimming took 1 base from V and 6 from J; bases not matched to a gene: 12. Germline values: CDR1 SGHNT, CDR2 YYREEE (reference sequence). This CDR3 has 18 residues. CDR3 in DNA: TGTGCCAGCAGCTTGCGACTAGCGGGAACGAAGGAGGGCAATGAGCAGTTCTTC. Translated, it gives CASSLRLAGTKEGNEQFF.

The CDR3 reads CASSLATRVDTGELFF. As DNA, the CDR3 is TGTGCCAGCAGCTTAGCCACCAGAGTAGACACCGGGGAGCTGTTTTTT. The chain joins TRBV11-2 to TRBJ2-2; D remains unclear. V lost 1 base to trimming and J lost 3 bases, with 12 bases between them. This CDR3 is built from 16 residues. Germline CDR1 is SGHAT and CDR2 is FQNNGV.

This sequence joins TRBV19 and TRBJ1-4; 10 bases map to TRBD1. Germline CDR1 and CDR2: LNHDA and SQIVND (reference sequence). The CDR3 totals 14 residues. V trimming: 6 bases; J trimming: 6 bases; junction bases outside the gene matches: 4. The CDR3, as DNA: TGTGCCAGTAGCTCCGGGACAGGGGATGAAAAACTGTTTTTT. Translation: CASSSGTGDEKLFF.

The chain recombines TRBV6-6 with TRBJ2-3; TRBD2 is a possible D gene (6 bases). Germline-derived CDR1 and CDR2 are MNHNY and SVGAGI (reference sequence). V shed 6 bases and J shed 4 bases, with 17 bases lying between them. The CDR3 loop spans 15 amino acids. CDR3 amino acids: CASRRLEGSADTQYF. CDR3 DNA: TGTGCCAGCAGACGACTAGAGGGTTCCGCAGATACGCAGTATTTT.

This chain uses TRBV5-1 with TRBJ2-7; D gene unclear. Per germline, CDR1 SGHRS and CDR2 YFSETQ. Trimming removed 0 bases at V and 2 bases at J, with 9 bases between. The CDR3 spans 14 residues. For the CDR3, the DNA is TGCGCCAGCAGCTTGGACGGCCGAACCTACGAGCAGTACTTC. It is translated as CASSLDGRTYEQYF.

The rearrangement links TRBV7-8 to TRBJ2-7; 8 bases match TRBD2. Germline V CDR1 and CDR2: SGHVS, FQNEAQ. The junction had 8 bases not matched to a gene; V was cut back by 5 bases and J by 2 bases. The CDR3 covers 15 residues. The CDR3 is CASSAAGTRPYEQYF. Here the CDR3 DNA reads TGTGCCAGCAGCGCGGCCGGGACTAGACCCTACGAGCAGTACTTC.

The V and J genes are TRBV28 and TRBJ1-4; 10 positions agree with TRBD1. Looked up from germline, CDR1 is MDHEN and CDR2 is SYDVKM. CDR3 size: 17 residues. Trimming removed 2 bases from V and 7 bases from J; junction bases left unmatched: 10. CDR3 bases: TGTGCCAGCAGTTTAAGGGGCGACAGGGGGCTTGCTGAAAAACTGTTTTTT. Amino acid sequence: CASSLRGDRGLAEKLFF.

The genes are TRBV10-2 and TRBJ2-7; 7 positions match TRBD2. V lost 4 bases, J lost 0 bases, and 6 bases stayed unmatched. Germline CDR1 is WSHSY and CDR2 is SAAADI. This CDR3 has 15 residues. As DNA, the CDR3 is TGCGCCAGCAGTGCGCCTAGCGGACTCTCCTACGAGCAGTACTTC. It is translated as CASSAPSGLSYEQYF.

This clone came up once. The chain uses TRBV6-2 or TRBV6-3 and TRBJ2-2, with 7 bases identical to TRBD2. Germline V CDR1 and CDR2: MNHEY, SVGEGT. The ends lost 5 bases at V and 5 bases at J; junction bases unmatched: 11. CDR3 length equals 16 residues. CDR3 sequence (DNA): TGTGCCAGCAGTACCCGGGGGGAGTTACGAACCGGGGAGCTGTTTTTT. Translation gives CASSTRGELRTGELFF.